This T cell receptor (beta chain) derives from a study of shared clonotypes between healthy human individuals. The study's findings and limits: The rarefaction results pointed to incomplete sorted-subset sequencing despite large depth.

Sequencing was performed with immunoSEQ multiplex PCR; in TCRdb, only in-frame clones are kept and a portion is missing. This sample yields roughly 170,000 clones, of which approximately 62% are seen a single time; under 11% belongs to the top ten. As concerns this clone: Its antigen is currently unknown.

The CDR3 sequence is 12 residues long. The germline V and J ends were trimmed by 1 base and 3 bases, with 1 base remaining between them. From germline, CDR1 is ENHRY and CDR2 SYGVKD. The sequenced material came from memory CD4+ T cells sorted from blood. Subset here: CD45RA-negative fraction. The chain carries TRBV10-3 and TRBJ2-1; D uncertain. The TCR sequence derives from a man aged 30 to 45 in good health. The CDR3: CAISEYYNEQFF. The CDR3 DNA sequence: TGTGCCATCAGTGAGTACTACAATGAGCAGTTCTTC.